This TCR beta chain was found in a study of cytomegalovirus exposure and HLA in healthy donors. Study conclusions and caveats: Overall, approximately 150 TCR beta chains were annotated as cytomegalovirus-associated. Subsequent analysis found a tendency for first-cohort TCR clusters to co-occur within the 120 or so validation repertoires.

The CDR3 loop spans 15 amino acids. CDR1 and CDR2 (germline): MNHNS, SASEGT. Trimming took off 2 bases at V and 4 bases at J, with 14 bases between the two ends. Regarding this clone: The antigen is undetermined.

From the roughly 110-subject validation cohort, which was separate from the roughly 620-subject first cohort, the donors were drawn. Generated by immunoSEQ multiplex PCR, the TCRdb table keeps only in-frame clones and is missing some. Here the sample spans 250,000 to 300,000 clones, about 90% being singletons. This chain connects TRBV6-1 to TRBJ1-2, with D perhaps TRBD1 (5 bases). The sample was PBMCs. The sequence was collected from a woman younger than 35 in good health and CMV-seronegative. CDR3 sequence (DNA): TGTGCCAGCAGTGAAACCAGGACAACGCCCTATGGCTACACCTTC. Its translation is CASSETRTTPYGYTF.